This T cell receptor beta chain was sequenced in a study of blood T cell repertoires in COVID-19. Turning to the study itself: Samples of COVID-19 (acute and convalescent) were obtained from the United States, Italy and Spain. PBMCs, B-cell-depleted T cells, or T cells provided the cDNA or gDNA that made up the material.

The CDR3 spans 14 residues. CDR1 and CDR2 (germline): SNHLY, FYNNEI. Deletions cut 5 bases from V and 1 base from J, with 9 bases between. Study processing details: Amplifying reference gene primers gave estimates of nucleated cell counts. Libraries were prepared by immunoSEQ multiplex PCR; TCRdb keeps only in-frame clonotypes and omits some of them. The V and J calls and clone size were taken over from that table, and D and trimming were inferred from the DNA. In the table there are 75,000 to 100,000 clones, around 72% of which are singletons. In this sample, this clone turned up once. The TCR comes from a man between 70 and 80 years old with acute or convalescent COVID-19. The V and J genes are TRBV2 and TRBJ1-5; D unresolved. The specimen was peripheral blood. DNA of the CDR3: TGTGCCAGCAGTCTTAATCCCAGCAATCAGCCCCAGCATTTT. Amino acids: CASSLNPSNQPQHF.